These 7 T cell receptor beta chains share one sample of origin, sequenced in a study of T cell responses to AZD1222 COVID-19 vaccine. The repertoire was sequenced with immunoSEQ multiplex PCR; TCRdb's copy has only in-frame clones and lacks some. This sample has 82,000 or so clones, with over 90% found just once. Sequences were derived from peripheral blood, sampled on day 0 of AZD1222 vaccination. These receptors were taken from an adult in good health.

The chain carries TRBV6-4 and TRBJ2-1; TRBD2 matches 11 bases. The CDR3 runs 16 residues. Losses at the gene ends were 3 bases for V and 3 bases for J; bases not matched to a gene: 4. In germline, CDR1 is MRHNA, CDR2 SNTAGT. CDR3 coding DNA: TGTGCCAGCAGTGATATAGCGGGGGGGCTCTACAATGAGCAGTTCTTC. Translated, it gives CASSDIAGGLYNEQFF.

The table lists this clone with a few counts. The V call is TRBV16, the J call TRBJ1-2, with D possibly TRBD1 on 5 matching bases. Germline lookup yields CDR1 KGHSY and CDR2 FQNENV. The CDR3 totals 13 residues. V gave up 3 bases and J gave up 7 bases, with 12 bases separating them. CDR3 in DNA: TGTGCCAGCAGCCACGAGGGGACGGCTGGCTACACCTTC. Protein product: CASSHEGTAGYTF.

The chain combines TRBV11-2 with TRBJ1-2; unclear D gene. V was cut by 6 bases and J by 2 bases, with 19 bases left in between. The CDR3 spans 16 residues. The germline gives CDR1 SGHAT, CDR2 FQNNGV. The chain's CDR3 is CASRPQGGRGNYGYTF. The CDR3 coding sequence is TGTGCCAGCAGGCCCCAAGGAGGGCGGGGAAACTATGGCTACACCTTC.

This chain connects TRBV5-5 to TRBJ2-2, with TRBD1 matching over 11 bases. CDR3 length: 18 residues. V shed 2 bases and J 6 bases; nucleotides not matched to a gene: 12. Germline V lookup: CDR1 SGHKS, CDR2 YYEKEE (reference sequence). The CDR3 reads CASSLGSVRTGGSGELFF. The CDR3 DNA follows: TGTGCCAGCAGCTTAGGTTCAGTCCGGACAGGGGGCTCCGGGGAGCTGTTTTTT.

This clone occurred a few times. V gene TRBV7-2 combines with J gene TRBJ2-7; 9 nucleotides line up with TRBD1. The CDR3 is 15 amino acids. Germline loops: CDR1 SGHTA, CDR2 FQGNSA. Trimming took 1 base from V and 3 from J; bases not matched to a gene: 4. The CDR3: CASSLVGTGLYEQYF. The CDR3 nucleotides read TGTGCCAGCAGCTTAGTGGGGACAGGGCTCTACGAGCAGTACTTC.

The J gene is TRBJ1-2, the V gene TRBV10-3; perhaps TRBD1 as D (5 bases). CDR3 length: 13 residues. The V end lost 2 bases, the J end lost 4 bases, and 8 bases lay between the germline ends. Germline CDR1 reads ENHRY; CDR2 reads SYGVKD. The CDR3 is CAISEPGAYGYTF. CDR3 in DNA: TGTGCCATCAGTGAGCCCGGGGCCTATGGCTACACCTTC.

The rearrangement links TRBV6-1 to TRBJ1-6, with 9 bases fitting TRBD1. The junction had 8 bases not matched to a gene; V was cut back by 1 base and J by 7 bases. Germline V lookup: CDR1 MNHNS, CDR2 SASEGT. This CDR3 is 17 amino acids long. In nucleotides, the CDR3 is TGTGCCAGCAGTGAAGGAAAGGGACAGGGAGCGAATTCACCCCTCCACTTT. As protein: CASSEGKGQGANSPLHF.